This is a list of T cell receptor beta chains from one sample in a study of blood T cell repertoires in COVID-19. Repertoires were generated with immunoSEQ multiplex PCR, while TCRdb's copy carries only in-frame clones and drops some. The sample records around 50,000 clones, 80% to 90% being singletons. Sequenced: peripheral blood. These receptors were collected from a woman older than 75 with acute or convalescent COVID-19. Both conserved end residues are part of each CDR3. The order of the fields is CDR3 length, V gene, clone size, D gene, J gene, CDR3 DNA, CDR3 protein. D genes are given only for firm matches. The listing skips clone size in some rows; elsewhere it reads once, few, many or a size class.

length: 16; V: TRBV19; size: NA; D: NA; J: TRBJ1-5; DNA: TGTGCCAGTACCCTCGCTGGGGGAGGGGACAATCAGCCCCAGCATTTT; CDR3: CASTLAGGGDNQPQHF
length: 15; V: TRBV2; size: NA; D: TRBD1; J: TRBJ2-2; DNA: TGTGCCAGCACCGGAAGGGGGCCCTTCACCGGGGAGCTGTTTTTT; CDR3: CASTGRGPFTGELFF
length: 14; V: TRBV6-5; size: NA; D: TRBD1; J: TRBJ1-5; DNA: TGTGCCAGCATAAAACAGGGGCTCAATCAGCCCCAGCATTTT; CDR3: CASIKQGLNQPQHF
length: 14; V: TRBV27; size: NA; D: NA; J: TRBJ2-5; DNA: TGTGCCAGCATGGGGTCCGGGGTGAGGGAGACCCAGTACTTC; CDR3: CASMGSGVRETQYF
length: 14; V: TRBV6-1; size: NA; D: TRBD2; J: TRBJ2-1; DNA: TGTGCCAGCAGTGAAGAAGAGCGGGGGGGCTTGAGAATCTTC; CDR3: CASSEEERGGLRIF
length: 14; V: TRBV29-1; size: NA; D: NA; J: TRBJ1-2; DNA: TGCAGCGTTGAGGTCGCAGGGGCTAACTATGGCTACACCTTC; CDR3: CSVEVAGANYGYTF
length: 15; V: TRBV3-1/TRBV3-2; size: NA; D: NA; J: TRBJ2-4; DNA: TGTGCCAGCAGCCAAGCCGGGTCTGGTGGAAGCATTCAGTACTTC; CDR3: CASSQAGSGGSIQYF
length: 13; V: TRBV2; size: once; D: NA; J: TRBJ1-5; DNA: TGTGCCAGCAGACCAGGCTTTAATCAGCCCCAGCATTTT; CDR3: CASRPGFNQPQHF
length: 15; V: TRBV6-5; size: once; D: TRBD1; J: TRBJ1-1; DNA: TGTGCCAGCAGGCCCGACAGGGGGACGAACACTGAAGCTTTCTTT; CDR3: CASRPDRGTNTEAFF
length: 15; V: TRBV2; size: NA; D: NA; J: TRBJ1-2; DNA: TGTGCCAGCAGGGGGGGGACGGCAGCTAACTATGGCTACACCTTC; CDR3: CASRGGTAANYGYTF
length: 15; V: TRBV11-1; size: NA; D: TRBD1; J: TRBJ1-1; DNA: TGTGCCAGCAGCGCTCACAGGGGACCGAACACTGAAGCTTTCTTT; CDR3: CASSAHRGPNTEAFF
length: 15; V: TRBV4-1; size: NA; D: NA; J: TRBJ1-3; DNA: TGCGCCAGCAGCCCTGAAGAGATCTCTGGAAACACCATATATTTT; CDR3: CASSPEEISGNTIYF
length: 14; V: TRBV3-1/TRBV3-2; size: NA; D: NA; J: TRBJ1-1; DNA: TGTGCCAGCAGCCACGGGGGTAAGAACACTGAAGCTTTCTTT; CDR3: CASSHGGKNTEAFF
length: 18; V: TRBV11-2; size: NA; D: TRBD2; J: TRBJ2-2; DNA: TGTGCCAGCAGCTTAGTTCCTAGCGGGGGCCTAAACACCGGGGAGCTGTTTTTT; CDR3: CASSLVPSGGLNTGELFF
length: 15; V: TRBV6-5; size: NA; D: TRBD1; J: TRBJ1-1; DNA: TGTGCCAGCACCCCGAGGACAGGGGGAAACACTGAAGCTTTCTTT; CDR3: CASTPRTGGNTEAFF
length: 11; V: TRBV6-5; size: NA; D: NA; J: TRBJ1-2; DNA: TGTGCCAGCAAACACAACTATGGCTACACCTTC; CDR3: CASKHNYGYTF
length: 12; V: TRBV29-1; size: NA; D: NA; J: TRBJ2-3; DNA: TGCAGCGTTTACGCGGGGACAGATACGCAGTATTTT; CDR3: CSVYAGTDTQYF